What follows describes a single T cell receptor beta chain. Antigen: not known. Primed by a sample-barcoded 5' primer and a J-beta primer mix, a second PCR proceeded for about 7 to 11 cycles. Each cDNA molecule received a tag from a template-switch adaptor that had 12 random nucleotides. TCRdb passed the 5' RACE reads through MiXCR, listing each CDR3 protein once. The sample contains about 400,000 distinct CDR3 sequences, about 55% of which appear only once. The entry originates in a study of blood T cells in healthy people across ages. Study results and caveats: A roughly linear age-dependent decrease characterized TCR beta diversity per million T cells. Strongly correlated with naive T cell percentage was TCR beta diversity.

V was pared by 1 base and J by 5 bases, with 14 bases between. There are 15 residues in the CDR3. Per the germline V gene, CDR1 is SEHNR and CDR2 is FQNEAQ (reference sequence). Healthy Russian Caucasian donors spanned ages about 6 to 100 years. Sample: blood. This receptor was identified in a man aged 60-69 years in good health. The genes are TRBV7-9 and TRBJ1-2; maybe TRBD1 (6 bases). The CDR3 region has the DNA TGTGCCAGCAGCTTAGGAGCAGGGGCTACGTATGGCTACACCTTC. Translating gives CASSLGAGATYGYTF.